This T cell receptor beta chain was recorded in a study of OX40 agonist ivuxolimab in advanced cancers. Study overall: Cohort: 65% to 90% men, mean age around 61, aged about 20 to 85. Allowance was made for prior anti-PD-1, anti-PD-L1 or anti-CTLA-4 therapy, and approximately 40% had some.

Any history of autoimmune disease or systemic immunosuppression disqualified patients. This clone was detected once. TCRdb keeps only in-frame clones here, not all; method: immunoSEQ multiplex PCR. The sample has over 80,000 clones, approximately 84% seen once; the top ten hold approximately 5.5%. Looked up from germline, CDR1 is SGHTS and CDR2 is YDEGEE. V lost 0 bases to trimming and J lost 5 bases; unmatched junction nucleotides: 10. The CDR3 runs 16 residues. Specimen: CD4+ or CD8+ T cells sorted from blood, collected in a trial of the OX40 agonist ivuxolimab. This TCR derives from an adult with an advanced solid tumor such as melanoma, head and neck, liver or kidney cancer. The chain couples TRBV5-8 to TRBJ2-5, with 7 bases aligning to TRBD1. As DNA, the CDR3 is TGTGCCAGCAGCTTGGCCCAGACAGGGCTTGGGGAGACCCAGTACTTC. This encodes CASSLAQTGLGETQYF.